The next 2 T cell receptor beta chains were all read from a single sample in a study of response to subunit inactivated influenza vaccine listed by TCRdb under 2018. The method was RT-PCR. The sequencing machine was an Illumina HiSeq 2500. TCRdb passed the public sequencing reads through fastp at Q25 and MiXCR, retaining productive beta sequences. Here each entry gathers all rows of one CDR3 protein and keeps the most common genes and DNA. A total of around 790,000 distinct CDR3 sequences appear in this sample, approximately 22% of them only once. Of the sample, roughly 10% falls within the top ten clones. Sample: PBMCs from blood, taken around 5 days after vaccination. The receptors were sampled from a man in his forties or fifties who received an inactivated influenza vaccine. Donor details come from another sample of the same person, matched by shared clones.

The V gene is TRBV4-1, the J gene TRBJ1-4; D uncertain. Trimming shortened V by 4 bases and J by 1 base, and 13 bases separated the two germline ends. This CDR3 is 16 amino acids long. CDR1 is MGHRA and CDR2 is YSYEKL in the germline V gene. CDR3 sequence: CASSPVGFQTNEKLFF. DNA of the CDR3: TGCGCCAGCAGCCCCGTCGGGTTTCAAACTAATGAAAAACTGTTTTTT.

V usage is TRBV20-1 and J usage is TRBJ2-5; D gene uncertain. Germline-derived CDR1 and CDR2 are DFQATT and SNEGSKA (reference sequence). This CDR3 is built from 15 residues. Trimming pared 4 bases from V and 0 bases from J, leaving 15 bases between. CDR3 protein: CSATGPTWYQETQYF. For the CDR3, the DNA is TGCAGTGCTACCGGACCGACCTGGTACCAAGAGACCCAGTACTTC.